These 3 T cell receptor beta chains share one sample of origin, sequenced in a study of identical twins. One entry per CDR3 protein results from TCRdb running MiXCR on the 5' RACE reads. The sample contains 350,000 to 600,000 distinct CDR3 sequences, more than 13% of which appear only once. The sample was also linked to a second study, of yellow fever vaccine responses in identical twins.

The material sequenced was CD4+ T cells sorted from blood. The receptors stem from a woman younger than 35 in good health.

This clonotype has just a few counts. A clone one base away is much larger, so this may be a read error. The chain recombines TRBV6-2 or TRBV6-3 with TRBJ2-7; no firm D call. The CDR3 is 11 amino acids. Per the germline V gene, CDR1 is MNHEY and CDR2 is SVGEGT. V was cut by 6 bases and J by 3 bases, with 6 bases left in between. The CDR3 coding sequence is TGTGCCAGCAGCAAAGGCTACGAGCAGTACTTC. This sequence encodes CASSKGYEQYF.

The V and J genes are TRBV7-8 and TRBJ2-7; D gene unclear. The CDR3 has 14 residues. V dropped 1 base and J dropped 0 bases, with 7 bases sitting between them. Germline V gives CDR1 SGHVS, CDR2 FQNEAQ. The DNA for the CDR3 is TGTGCCAGCAGCTTAGTGTCCTACTCCTACGAGCAGTACTTC. Its translation: CASSLVSYSYEQYF.

This clonotype was seen a handful of times. The genes are TRBV12-3 or TRBV12-4 and TRBJ2-7; 12 bases line up with TRBD2. Trimming took 5 bases from V and 4 from J; bases not matched to a gene: 6. The CDR3 has 15 residues. For the CDR3, the DNA is TGTGCCAGCAGTGCTAGCGGGGGGGCCAGATACGAGCAGTACTTC. It yields the protein CASSASGGARYEQYF.